What follows are 3 T cell receptor beta chains derived from one specimen sequenced in a study of regulatory T cells in long-lasting Graves disease. With iRepertoire HTBI primers and Arm-PCR of CDR3 regions, TCR beta libraries were built. TCRdb ran MiXCR on the multiplex PCR reads and lists one entry per CDR3 protein. The sample consists of a few hundred thousand distinct CDR3 sequences, approximately 12% of them appearing once. Time point: newly diagnosed GD, antithyroid drugs for less than 3 months. PBMC-extracted RNA yielded the TCR library. A further study also used this sample, focusing on T cells in Graves' hyperthyroidism and ophthalmopathy.

The sample in question was peripheral blood mononuclear cells (PBMCs), obtained at new diagnosis, from a patient treated with antithyroid drugs. These receptors were obtained from a man aged 30 to 45 with Graves disease.

This clonotype was observed at least ten times. J is TRBJ1-1 and V is TRBV20-1, with D tentatively TRBD1 (6 bases). This CDR3 spans 14 amino acids. CDR1 and CDR2 from the germline V gene are DFQATT and SNEGSKA (reference sequence). The ends were cut back, 2 bases at V and 8 bases at J, with 18 bases in the middle. The CDR3 DNA reads TGCAGTGCTAGAATGGGGGGCATTGGGGCAGAAGCTTTCTTT. It translates to CSARMGGIGAEAFF.

The CDR3 spells CASSDRQGKANVLTF. The DNA of the CDR3 is TGTGCCAGCAGTGATCGGCAGGGAAAAGCCAACGTCCTGACTTTC. The chain employs TRBV2 and TRBJ2-6; maybe TRBD1 (5 bases). The CDR3 covers 15 residues. Germline V lookup: CDR1 SNHLY, CDR2 FYNNEI. With 3 bases removed from V and 7 bases from J, the gap between germline ends came to 13 bases. Full variable domain (outside the CDR3, taken from reference TRBV2 and TRBJ2-6): EPEVTQTPSHQVTQMGQEVILRCVPISNHLYFYWYRQILGQKVEFLVSFYNNEISEKSEIFDDQFSVERPDGSNFTLKIRSTKLEDSAMYFCASSDRQGKANVLTFGAGSRLTVL.

This clonotype came up a few times. The chain recombines TRBV7-7 with TRBJ1-4; D remains unclear. The CDR3 loop spans 19 amino acids. Trimming left V 0 bases short and J 0 bases short, with 17 bases between. Germline lookup yields CDR1 SSHAT and CDR2 FNYEAQ (reference sequence). CDR3 residues: CASSLAAAPGVTTNEKLFF. In DNA form, the CDR3 reads TGTGCCAGCAGCTTAGCGGCGGCGCCTGGGGTTACAACTAATGAAAAACTGTTTTTT.